The 9 T cell receptor beta chains listed next were all sequenced from one sample in a study of T cells after yellow fever vaccination. TCRdb redid the calling of the 5' RACE reads with MiXCR, one entry per CDR3 protein. This sample carries 20,000 to 25,000 distinct CDR3 sequences, about 3.2% of them seen once, and the ten largest clones take approximately 0.89%. The sequencing used PBMCs, either bulk or a sorted T-cell subset (CD4+, CD8+, memory, or dextramer-sorted; not recorded which), collected around 45 days after the first yellow fever vaccination. The source is a man aged 18 to 29 who received the YFV17D yellow fever vaccine.

This clonotype has ten or more counts. The rearrangement joins TRBV2 to TRBJ2-1, with TRBD2 matching over 9 bases. Germline-derived CDR1 and CDR2 are SNHLY and FYNNEI. With V trimmed by 6 bases and J by 4 bases, 4 bases remained unmatched. The CDR3 contains 14 residues. The DNA of the CDR3 is TGTGCCAGCAGCATTAGCGGGGGATACAATGAGCAGTTCTTC. Its translation is CASSISGGYNEQFF.

This clonotype was found many times. The chain uses TRBV5-1 and TRBJ1-1; maybe TRBD1 (5 bases). With 4 bases removed from V and 2 bases from J, the gap between germline ends came to 12 bases. CDR1 is SGHRS, CDR2 YFSETQ, per germline. This CDR3 region has 14 residues. The CDR3 protein is CASSETASNTEAFF. Here the CDR3 DNA reads TGCGCCAGCAGCGAGACAGCTTCCAACACTGAAGCTTTCTTT.

This clonotype was seen at least ten times. The gene calls are TRBV7-9 and TRBJ1-2; tentatively, D is TRBD1 (5 bases). Per germline, CDR1 SEHNR and CDR2 FQNEAQ (reference sequence). This CDR3 contains 15 residues. The V end lost 6 bases, the J end lost 1 base, and 15 bases lay between the germline ends. CDR3 bases: TGTGCCAGCAGTTTCCGGGGCCGGAATAACTATGGCTACACCTTC. This sequence encodes CASSFRGRNNYGYTF.

Many counts were recorded for this clonotype. This sequence joins TRBV5-1 and TRBJ1-2; D not certain. The ends were cut back, 0 bases at V and 0 bases at J, with 15 bases in the middle. Germline CDR1 reads SGHRS; CDR2 reads YFSETQ. The CDR3 has 17 residues. The CDR3 here is CASSLERPGSANYGYTF. CDR3 bases: TGCGCCAGCAGCTTGGAAAGGCCGGGTTCAGCTAACTATGGCTACACCTTC.

This clonotype has a count of ten or more. The gene calls are TRBV6-2 or TRBV6-3 and TRBJ2-7; 13 positions match TRBD2. The CDR3 totals 19 residues. Germline CDR1 MNHEY, CDR2 SVGEGT. J lost 3 bases, V lost 0 bases, and 11 bases had no gene match. CDR3 region: CASSYSRTSGGGSLYEQYV. As DNA, the CDR3 is TGTGCCAGCAGTTACTCGAGGACTAGCGGGGGCGGATCCCTCTACGAGCAGTACGTC.

Ten or more counts support this clonotype. The CDR3, as DNA: TGTGCCAGCAGACCGGGGGGGGCGAGGGGTACCTACGAGCAGTACGTC. The encoded protein is CASRPGGARGTYEQYV. The chain has TRBV28 and TRBJ2-7, with TRBD2 matching over 8 bases. With 6 bases clipped from V and 2 bases from J, the junction kept 12 bases outside the gene matches. The CDR3 has 16 amino acids. CDR1 and CDR2 (germline): MDHEN, SYDVKM.

This clonotype was counted ten times or more. The gene calls are TRBV11-2 and TRBJ2-3; D is uncertain. The ends were cut back, 3 bases at V and 4 bases at J, with 14 bases in the middle. Per germline, CDR1 SGHAT and CDR2 FQNNGV. The CDR3 extends over 15 amino acids. In nucleotides, the CDR3 is TGTGCCAGCAGCTTTGCGTCGGGTTTCGCAGATACGCAGTATTTT. Translated: CASSFASGFADTQYF.

This clonotype was found many times. The V and J genes are TRBV7-2 and TRBJ2-1, with TRBD1 as a possible D gene (5 bases). The CDR3 contains 15 residues. Germline loops: CDR1 SGHTA, CDR2 FQGNSA. V was trimmed by 3 bases and J by 4 bases, leaving 13 bases between them. Here the CDR3 reads CASSFPLTGYNEQFF. The DNA for the CDR3 is TGTGCCAGCAGCTTTCCTCTCACAGGTTACAATGAGCAGTTCTTC. Drawing the rest from reference TRBV7-2 and TRBJ2-1, the complete variable domain is GAGVSQSPSNKVTEKGKDVELRCDPISGHTALYWYRQSLGQGLEFLIYFQGNSAPDKSGLPSDRFSAERTGGSVSTLTIQRTQQEDSAVYLCASSFPLTGYNEQFFGPGTRLTVL.

The table lists this clonotype with many counts. CDR3 protein: CASSYSGGVTDTQYF. CDR3 bases: TGTGCCAGCAGTTACTCGGGGGGGGTCACAGATACGCAGTATTTT. The chain carries TRBV6-5 and TRBJ2-3; 7 bases agree with TRBD2. Germline trimming cut 0 bases from V and 2 bases from J; bases unmatched to any gene: 2. CDR1 is MNHEY and CDR2 is SVGAGI in the germline V gene. The CDR3 is made up of 15 amino acids.